Listed below are T cell receptor beta chains from one sample, sequenced in a study of T cell responses to AZD1222 COVID-19 vaccine. Here immunoSEQ multiplex PCR was the method, and the copy in TCRdb shows in-frame clones only, minus some. The table has around 120,000 clones, roughly 92% seen once. The sequenced sample was peripheral blood, obtained 28 days after the second AZD1222 dose. The origin of the receptors is an adult who received the AZD1222 COVID-19 vaccine. Each CDR3 is given with its conserved first and last residue. D genes are given only for firm matches. Clone size appears in some rows only: once, few, many, or a class for an expanded clone.

TRBJ2-1 TRBV7-3 TRBD2 NA CASSLDPGGYNEQFF TGTGCCAGCAGTTTGGACCCCGGGGGGTACAATGAGCAGTTCTTC
TRBJ2-7 TRBV28 TRBD2 NA CATYPQRDSTYEQYF TGTGCCACCTACCCCCAGCGGGACTCAACCTACGAGCAGTACTTC
TRBJ2-7 TRBV9 NA NA CASSVGALTYEQYF TGTGCCAGCAGCGTAGGAGCGCTCACCTACGAGCAGTACTTC
TRBJ2-3 TRBV5-1 TRBD2 NA CASSSGTTLSTDTQYF TGCGCCAGCAGCTCCGGGACTACCCTCAGCACAGATACGCAGTATTTT
TRBJ1-5 TRBV2 TRBD1 NA CASTLGQGGNQPQHF TGTGCCAGCACTTTAGGACAGGGCGGTAATCAGCCCCAGCATTTT
TRBJ1-1 TRBV27 NA NA CASSPPPGRPEAEAFF TGTGCCAGCAGTCCTCCCCCGGGCAGGCCGGAAGCTGAAGCTTTCTTT
TRBJ1-4 TRBV9 NA NA CASSVGAGRIEEKLFF TGTGCCAGCAGCGTAGGAGCGGGGAGAATAGAGGAAAAACTGTTTTTT
TRBJ2-1 TRBV7-6 TRBD2 NA CASSLELAGGPFNEQFF TGTGCCAGCAGCTTAGAACTAGCGGGAGGGCCGTTCAATGAGCAGTTCTTC
TRBJ1-6 TRBV30 NA once CAWNPGHTFGGSPLHF TGTGCCTGGAACCCGGGACATACTTTTGGGGGATCACCCCTCCACTTT
TRBJ2-1 TRBV18 TRBD2 few CASSYNSGASYNEQFF TGTGCCAGCTCATACAATAGCGGGGCCTCCTACAATGAGCAGTTCTTC
TRBJ1-5 TRBV28 NA NA CASSPPSGQPQHF TGTGCCAGCAGTCCCCCCAGCGGTCAGCCCCAGCATTTT
TRBJ2-7 TRBV27 TRBD2 NA CASSFSGTSGSSYEQYF TGTGCCAGCAGTTTTTCCGGGACTAGCGGGAGTAGCTACGAGCAGTACTTC
TRBJ1-2 TRBV19 NA NA CASTHKGDYGYTF TGTGCCAGTACCCATAAAGGTGACTATGGCTACACCTTC
TRBJ1-5 TRBV16 TRBD1 NA CASSPGQGRQPQHF TGTGCCAGCAGCCCTGGACAGGGAAGACAGCCCCAGCATTTT
TRBJ2-3 TRBV2 TRBD2 once CASKLGAGHTDTQYF TGTGCCAGCAAGCTGGGAGCGGGGCACACAGATACGCAGTATTTT
TRBJ1-1 TRBV19 NA NA CASSIQGGLVNTEAFF TGTGCCAGTAGTATACAGGGTGGACTTGTGAACACTGAAGCTTTCTTT
TRBJ2-7 TRBV6-5 TRBD1 NA CAGGTGGANLYEQYF TGTGCCGGAGGGACAGGGGGCGCAAACCTCTACGAGCAGTACTTC
TRBJ2-7 TRBV10-3 NA NA CAISDKGYEQYF TGTGCCATCAGTGACAAGGGCTACGAGCAGTACTTC
TRBJ2-2 TRBV6-6 NA NA CAASGRGLNTGELFF TGTGCCGCCTCCGGTCGTGGGTTGAACACCGGGGAGCTGTTTTTT
TRBJ1-4 TRBV5-5 NA NA CASRRGGSTNEKLFF TGTGCCAGCAGACGGGGCGGGTCAACTAATGAAAAACTGTTTTTT
TRBJ2-1 TRBV30 NA NA CAWSVTSEQFF TGTGCCTGGAGTGTAACGAGTGAGCAGTTCTTC
TRBJ1-5 TRBV24-1 TRBD1 once CATSGSGTGRSNQPQHF TGTGCCACCAGTGGTTCCGGGACAGGTCGTAGCAATCAGCCCCAGCATTTT
TRBJ2-2 TRBV5-1 TRBD1 NA CASSLGQFNTGELFF TGCGCCAGCAGCCTGGGACAGTTTAACACCGGGGAGCTGTTTTTT
TRBJ1-3 TRBV25-1 NA NA CASIESEAPGNTIYF TGTGCCAGCATAGAGAGCGAGGCCCCTGGAAACACCATATATTTT
TRBJ2-7 TRBV29-1 TRBD2 NA CSVSAGEYEQYF TGCAGCGTTTCAGCGGGGGAATACGAGCAGTACTTC
TRBJ2-3 TRBV9 TRBD1 few CASSVGRTGSGTDTQYF TGTGCCAGCAGCGTAGGTAGGACAGGGAGCGGGACAGATACGCAGTATTTT
TRBJ1-6 TRBV12-3/TRBV12-4 NA NA CASTGQGGSPLHF TGTGCCAGCACGGGGCAGGGCGGTTCACCCCTCCACTTT
TRBJ1-1 TRBV10-3 NA NA CAISELGNTEAFF TGTGCCATCAGTGAATTGGGGAACACTGAAGCTTTCTTT
TRBJ2-2 TRBV4-1 TRBD1 few CASTEGQGAVGELFF TGCGCCAGCACCGAGGGACAGGGGGCGGTCGGGGAGCTGTTTTTT
TRBJ1-4 TRBV2 TRBD1 NA CASRRQGAAMEKLFF TGTGCCAGTCGAAGACAGGGGGCGGCAATGGAAAAACTGTTTTTT
TRBJ1-2 TRBV3-1/TRBV3-2 NA NA CASSRGGQGGGYTF TGTGCCAGCAGCCGAGGGGGGCAAGGGGGTGGCTACACCTTC
TRBJ2-5 TRBV7-9 TRBD2 NA CASSASGAETQYF TGTGCCAGCAGCGCCAGCGGGGCTGAGACCCAGTACTTC
TRBJ2-2 TRBV20-1 NA few CSALITGELFF TGCAGTGCCCTGATCACCGGGGAGCTGTTTTTT
TRBJ2-2 TRBV27 TRBD2 NA CASSLSAVAGRTGELFF TGTGCCAGCAGTTTATCGGCGGTAGCGGGACGGACCGGGGAGCTGTTTTTT
TRBJ1-6 TRBV27 NA NA CASRTPGTPLHF TGTGCCAGCAGGACACCGGGGACACCCCTCCACTTT
TRBJ2-1 TRBV14 NA NA CASSQDGRGALFYNEQFF TGTGCCAGCAGCCAAGATGGGAGGGGGGCTTTATTTTACAATGAGCAGTTCTTC
TRBJ2-1 TRBV7-8 TRBD2 NA CASSPRPSGASSYNEQFF TGTGCCAGCAGCCCGAGACCTAGCGGGGCGAGCTCCTACAATGAGCAGTTCTTC
TRBJ1-5 TRBV24-1 NA NA CATSRDSNQPQHF TGTGCCACCAGTAGAGATAGCAATCAGCCCCAGCATTTT
TRBJ1-5 TRBV6-5 NA NA CASSLGQGGQPQHF TGTGCCAGCAGTTTAGGTCAGGGAGGTCAGCCCCAGCATTTT
TRBJ1-5 TRBV6-2/TRBV6-3 NA NA CASSYGGGPGNQPQHF TGTGCCAGCAGTTACGGGGGCGGCCCTGGCAATCAGCCCCAGCATTTT
TRBJ2-1 TRBV6-5 NA NA CASSRKDWNNEQFF TGTGCCAGCAGTAGAAAAGACTGGAACAATGAGCAGTTCTTC
TRBJ1-5 TRBV10-1 NA NA CASSEGFQPQHF TGCGCCAGCAGTGAGGGATTTCAGCCCCAGCATTTT
TRBJ2-1 TRBV7-9 NA once CASSFNPSSYNEQFF TGTGCCAGCAGCTTCAATCCTAGCTCCTACAATGAGCAGTTCTTC
TRBJ2-5 TRBV27 NA NA CASSLGDPQETQYF TGTGCCAGCAGTTTAGGGGACCCGCAAGAGACCCAGTACTTC
TRBJ1-6 TRBV28 NA NA CASSLRGGWTNSPLHF TGTGCCAGCAGCCTTAGGGGGGGATGGACAAATTCACCCCTCCACTTT
TRBJ1-4 TRBV5-6 NA NA CASSLSGTTNEKLFF TGTGCCAGCAGCTTGTCGGGAACAACTAATGAAAAACTGTTTTTT
TRBJ1-3 TRBV19 NA NA CASSSQGASGNTIYF TGTGCCAGTAGTTCACAGGGTGCGTCTGGAAACACCATATATTTT
TRBJ2-1 TRBV12-3/TRBV12-4 NA NA CASRGMGEQFF TGTGCCAGCAGGGGTATGGGTGAGCAGTTCTTC
TRBJ1-2 TRBV18 NA NA CASSPGTSAFDGYTF TGTGCCAGCTCGCCCGGGACGTCGGCCTTTGATGGCTACACCTTC
TRBJ2-7 TRBV27 TRBD1 NA CASSLLGQGYEQYF TGTGCCAGCAGTTTATTGGGACAGGGGTACGAGCAGTACTTC
TRBJ2-7 TRBV5-1 NA NA CASSFTESYEQYF TGCGCCAGCAGCTTTACTGAATCCTACGAGCAGTACTTC
TRBJ1-6 TRBV28 NA NA CASSSEKGGLYNSPLHF TGTGCCAGCAGTTCGGAGAAGGGGGGGCTTTATAATTCACCCCTCCACTTT
TRBJ1-1 TRBV11-2 NA NA CASSLGIRNTEAFF TGTGCCAGCAGCTTAGGGATTAGGAACACTGAAGCTTTCTTT
TRBJ1-1 TRBV19 NA NA CASSNDLGTEAFF TGTGCCAGTAGTAACGACCTGGGGACTGAAGCTTTCTTT
TRBJ2-3 TRBV3-1/TRBV3-2 NA NA CASSQEGDVDTQYF TGTGCCAGCAGCCAAGAGGGAGACGTAGATACGCAGTATTTT
TRBJ1-3 TRBV19 NA NA CASNGQISGNTIYF TGTGCCAGTAACGGACAGATCTCTGGAAACACCATATATTTT
TRBJ2-1 TRBV9 NA NA CASSVTDGEQFF TGTGCCAGCAGCGTAACGGACGGAGAGCAGTTCTTC
TRBJ1-5 TRBV19 NA NA CASSRALPAIRAPQHF TGTGCCAGTAGTAGGGCCCTTCCGGCCATCAGGGCACCCCAGCATTTT